The present T cell receptor (beta chain) was sequenced within a study of blood T cell repertoires in COVID-19 (dated by TCRdb to about 2020). Context from the whole study: Samples covering the acute and convalescent phases of COVID-19 were provided by collaborators in the United States, Italy and Spain. Nearly every sample came with metadata listing a de-identified subject ID, COVID-19 status, age in years and sex. Samples were obtained from the ongoing ImmuneRACE study (first 160 participants) and from over 1,000 subjects provided by 6 global collaborators. The repertoires were released in a freely available public database intended as a resource for research on the immune response to SARS-CoV-2. Where available, HLA class I and class II types were taken from metadata supplied by the sample provider and were not determined by assay-based typing. The prospective study material was composed of cDNA or gDNA derived from T cells, B-cell-depleted T cells, or PBMCs. Deeply sampled blood TCRbeta repertoires from subjects exposed to, actively infected with, or recovered from COVID-19 were included in the dataset. The paper as a whole reports these results and caveats: The amount of clinical and demographic metadata varied by source and participant and was provided uncurated.

A remark on this clone: Its antigen is currently not known. Base qualities are not at hand, and no much larger clone is one base apart.

TCRbeta CDR3 regions were amplified from genomic DNA using the immunoSEQ Assay, a bias-controlled multiplex PCR. Regarding the original processing steps: The number of nucleated cells in each sample was estimated from the amplification of reference gene primers within the assay. To quantify the absolute abundance of each unique TCRbeta CDR3 rearrangement, sequence reads were collapsed and filtered. For each sample, productive Simpson clonality was calculated as the square root of Simpson's diversity index across productive rearrangements. Drawn from immuneACCESS, this table holds only the in-frame rearrangements with V and J called that TCRdb kept. Clones are partly lost; checked studies trace under half to an unresolved V gene and leave the rest unexplained. The V and J calls and clone size were taken over from that table, and D and trimming were inferred from the DNA. In all, the sample holds fewer than 250,000 clones, and about 82% of those were seen once. The top ten clones comprise over 5.5% of the sample.

Each collaborating institution followed its own protocols to collect whole blood in K2EDTA tubes. Collaborator samples were shipped for TCRbeta analysis as frozen whole blood, isolated PBMCs, or DNA extracted from either sample type. This TCR derives from a woman aged 55 to 70 with active or convalescent COVID-19. Sequencing was performed on peripheral blood.

In nucleotides, the sequence is TGCGCCAGCAGTGGGGACTATAGCGGGAGTTTTGAGACCCAGTACTTC. Its protein is CASSGDYSGSFETQYF. The chain employs TRBV23-1 and TRBJ2-5, and 9 junctional nucleotides match TRBD2. TRBV23-1 is designated an ORF whose function remains uncertain. Trimming removed 5 bases from V and 5 bases from J; the gene matches leave 12 bases unexplained. The CDR3 measures 16 amino acids from cysteine to phenylalanine. The entry retains the CDR3 DNA only, 48 bases that are in frame from base 1.